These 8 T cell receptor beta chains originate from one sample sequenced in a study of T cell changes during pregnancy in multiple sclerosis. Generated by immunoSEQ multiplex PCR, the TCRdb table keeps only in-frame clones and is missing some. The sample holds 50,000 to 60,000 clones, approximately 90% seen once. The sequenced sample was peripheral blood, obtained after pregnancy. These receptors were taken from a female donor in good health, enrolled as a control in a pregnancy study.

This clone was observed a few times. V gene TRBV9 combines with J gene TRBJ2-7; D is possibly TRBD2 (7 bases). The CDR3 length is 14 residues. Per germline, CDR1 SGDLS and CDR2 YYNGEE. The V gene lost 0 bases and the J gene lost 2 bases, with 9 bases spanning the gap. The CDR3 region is CASSVAGGPYEQYF. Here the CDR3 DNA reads TGTGCCAGCAGCGTAGCGGGGGGCCCCTACGAGCAGTACTTC.

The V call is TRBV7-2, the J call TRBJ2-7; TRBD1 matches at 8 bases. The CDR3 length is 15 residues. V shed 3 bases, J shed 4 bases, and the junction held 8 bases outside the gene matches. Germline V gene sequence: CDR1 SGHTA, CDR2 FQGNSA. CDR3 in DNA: TGTGCCAGCAGCTTGTGGGGACAGGCCAGGTACGAGCAGTACTTC. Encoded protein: CASSLWGQARYEQYF. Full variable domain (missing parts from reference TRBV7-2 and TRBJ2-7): GAGVSQSPSNKVTEKGKDVELRCDPISGHTALYWYRQSLGQGLEFLIYFQGNSAPDKSGLPSDRFSAERTGGSVSTLTIQRTQQEDSAVYLCASSLWGQARYEQYFGPGTRLTVT.

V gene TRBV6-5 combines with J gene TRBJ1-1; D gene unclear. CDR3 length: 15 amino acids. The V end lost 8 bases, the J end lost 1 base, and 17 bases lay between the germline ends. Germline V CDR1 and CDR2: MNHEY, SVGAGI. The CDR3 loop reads CASSPAGAPNTEAFF. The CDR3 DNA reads TGTGCCAGCTCCCCAGCGGGTGCCCCGAACACTGAAGCTTTCTTT.

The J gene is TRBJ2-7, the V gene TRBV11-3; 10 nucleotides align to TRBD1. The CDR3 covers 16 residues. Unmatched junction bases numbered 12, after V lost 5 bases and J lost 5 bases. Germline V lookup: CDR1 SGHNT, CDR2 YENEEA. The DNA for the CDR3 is TGTGCCAGCAGCCCCAGCGATTGGGACAGGGGACACGAGCAGTACTTC. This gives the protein CASSPSDWDRGHEQYF.

CDR3: CASSPYGQGVEGQYF. For the CDR3, the DNA is TGTGCCAGCAGCCCCTACGGACAGGGGGTCGAAGGGCAGTATTTT. The chain has TRBV27 and TRBJ2-3; 10 bases line up with TRBD1. The CDR3 is 15 residues long. V lost 6 bases and J lost 11; bases outside the gene matches: 14. Germline CDR1 is MNHEY and CDR2 is SMNVEV (reference sequence).

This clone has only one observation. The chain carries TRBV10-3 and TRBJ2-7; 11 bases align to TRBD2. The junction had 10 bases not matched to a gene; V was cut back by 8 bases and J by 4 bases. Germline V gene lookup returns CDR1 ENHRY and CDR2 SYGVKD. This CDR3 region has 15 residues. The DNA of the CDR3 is TGTGCCATCGGCAAACTAGCGGGAGAATCGTACGAGCAGTACTTC. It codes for CAIGKLAGESYEQYF.

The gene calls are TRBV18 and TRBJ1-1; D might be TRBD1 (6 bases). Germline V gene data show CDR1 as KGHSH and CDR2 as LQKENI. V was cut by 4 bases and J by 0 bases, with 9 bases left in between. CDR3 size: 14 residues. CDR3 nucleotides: TGTGCCAGCTCACGACAGGTCATGAACACTGAAGCTTTCTTT. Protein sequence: CASSRQVMNTEAFF.

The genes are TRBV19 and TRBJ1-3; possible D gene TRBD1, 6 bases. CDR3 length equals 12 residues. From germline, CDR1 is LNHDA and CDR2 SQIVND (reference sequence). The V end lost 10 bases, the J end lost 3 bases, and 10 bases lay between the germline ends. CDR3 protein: CATRTDGNTIYF. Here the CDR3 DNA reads TGTGCCACTAGGACAGATGGAAACACCATATATTTT. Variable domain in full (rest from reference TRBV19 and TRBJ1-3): DGGITQSPKYLFRKEGQNVTLSCEQNLNHDAMYWYRQDPGQGLRLIYYSQIVNDFQKGDIAEGYSVSREKKESFPLTVTSAQKNPTAFYLCATRTDGNTIYFGEGSWLTVV.